This entry features one TCR beta chain sequence. Per the germline V gene, CDR1 is ENHRY and CDR2 is SYGVKD. This CDR3 is 17 amino acids long. The V end lost 3 bases, the J end lost 0 bases, and 15 bases lay between the germline ends. The sample originates from a study of radiation and T cells in renal cell carcinoma. Time point in this sample: blood 4 weeks post-SBRT, at nephrectomy. Described treatment: 15 Gy SBRT to primary tumor, nephrectomy 4 weeks later. The protocol was immunoSEQ multiplex PCR, while the TCRdb copy is restricted to in-frame clones and leaves out a portion. The data show about 170,000 clones, about 87% seen once.

This receptor was taken from a woman in her 50s with renal cell carcinoma. The chain links TRBV10-3 to TRBJ2-1; D call uncertain. Source: blood, taken from a patient whose treatment included radiotherapy and nephrectomy. Here the CDR3 reads CAISDLGGSFSYNEQFF. The CDR3 DNA is TGTGCCATCAGTGATTTAGGCGGCAGCTTCTCCTACAATGAGCAGTTCTTC.